The next 2 T cell receptor beta chains were all read from a single sample in a study of cytomegalovirus exposure and HLA in healthy donors (dated by TCRdb to about 2017). The protocol used for the library was the immunoSEQ multiplex PCR assay. The multiplex PCR relied on a mix of 60 forward primers for TCR Vbeta segments and 13 reverse primers for TCR Jbeta segments. Imported from immuneACCESS, the table was reduced by TCRdb to in-frame sequences with V and J called. These copies leave out some clones; in studies compared against another copy, an unresolved V gene accounts for under half, and the cause of the remainder is not known. The sample table gives approximately 110,000 clones. The ten largest clonotypes hold 5.5% to 8% of the sample. Sequencing was done on a sample of PBMCs. Receptors were obtained from a man aged 40-55 years in good health and CMV-seropositive.

The chain has TRBV5-1 and TRBJ1-3; D may be TRBD1 (6 bases). This CDR3 region has 16 residues. CDR1 and CDR2 (germline): SGHRS, YFSETQ. The V end lost 4 bases, the J end lost 0 bases, and 14 bases lay between the germline ends. The CDR3 DNA is TGCGCCAGCAGCCGGGGCGGGGGCCTCTCTGGAAACACCATATATTTT. It translates to CASSRGGGLSGNTIYF.

This chain links TRBV4-3 with TRBJ1-2; perhaps TRBD1 as D (6 bases). CDR1 is LGHNA and CDR2 is YSLEER in the germline V gene. Between the trimmed V and J ends, which lost 0 bases and 1 base, there was a span of 15 bases. The CDR3 length is 17 residues. CDR3 bases: TGCGCCAGCAGCCAAGATCTTACGGGGGGCAGTAACTATGGCTACACCTTC. Translating it yields CASSQDLTGGSNYGYTF.